These 26 T cell receptor beta chains were all obtained from the same sample, sequenced in a study of early T cells in non-severe SARS-CoV-2 infection. One entry per CDR3 protein results from TCRdb running MiXCR on the 5' RACE reads. The top ten clones hold 6.3% of a sample with about 29,000 distinct CDR3 sequences, 4.5% of them seen once. The sequenced sample consisted of whole blood. All receptors derive from an adult who was a healthcare worker with PCR-confirmed SARS-CoV-2 infection or an uninfected control (not recorded which).

This clonotype has at least ten counts. V gene TRBV7-6 combines with J gene TRBJ1-1; 7 nucleotides agree with TRBD1. The CDR3 totals 15 residues. The V segment lost 5 bases and the J segment 2 bases; nucleotides outside the gene matches: 8. Germline loops: CDR1 SGHVS, CDR2 FNYEAQ. The CDR3 nucleotides are TGTGCCAGCAGCCCACAGGGGATCCGAAACACTGAAGCTTTCTTT. It yields the protein CASSPQGIRNTEAFF.

This clonotype was picked up a small number of times. The chain joins TRBV29-1 to TRBJ1-1; unclear D gene. Germline V gene lookup returns CDR1 SQVTM and CDR2 ANQGSEA. This CDR3 comprises 12 residues. V gave up 4 bases and J gave up 0 bases, with 6 bases separating them. The CDR3 protein is CSVVRMNTEAFF. In DNA, the CDR3 is TGCAGCGTTGTACGGATGAACACTGAAGCTTTCTTT.

This clonotype was found many times. The rearrangement joins TRBV5-1 to TRBJ2-3, with 9 bases that match TRBD1. The ends lost 5 bases at V and 4 bases at J; junction bases unmatched: 2. The germline gives CDR1 SGHRS, CDR2 YFSETQ. The CDR3 is 13 amino acids. CDR3 in amino acids: CASRDRGPDTQYF. The CDR3 nucleotides read TGCGCCAGCAGGGACAGGGGACCAGATACGCAGTATTTT.

This clonotype occurred a few times. The gene calls are TRBV5-1 and TRBJ1-3; D is uncertain. The V end was cut by 2 bases, the J end by 0 bases, with 9 bases between. The V gene's germline CDR1 is SGHRS and CDR2 YFSETQ. This CDR3 contains 15 residues. Here the CDR3 DNA reads TGCGCCAGCAGCTTCGGACTGCCCTCTGGAAACACCATATATTTT. The encoded protein is CASSFGLPSGNTIYF.

This clonotype appeared many times. The chain employs TRBV25-1 and TRBJ1-1; TRBD1 is a possible D gene (6 bases). Germline-derived CDR1 and CDR2 are MGHDK and SYGVNS. The V gene lost 5 bases and the J gene lost 1 base, with 11 bases spanning the gap. CDR3 size: 14 residues. The chain's CDR3 is CASSPGTWNTEAFF. CDR3 sequence (DNA): TGTGCCAGCAGTCCCGGGACATGGAACACTGAAGCTTTCTTT.

This clonotype occurred many times. The chain uses TRBV20-1 and TRBJ2-5, with TRBD2 as a possible D gene (6 bases). CDR3 length equals 12 residues. The V gene's germline CDR1 is DFQATT and CDR2 SNEGSKA (reference sequence). V lost 4 bases to trimming and J lost 6 bases, with 12 bases between them. CDR3 bases: TGCAGTGCTAAGTCGGGGGTGAAGACCCAGTACTTC. This codes for CSAKSGVKTQYF.

This clonotype was picked up many times. V usage is TRBV4-3 and J usage is TRBJ1-6, with D uncertain. The CDR3 runs to 14 residues. Germline-derived CDR1 and CDR2 are LGHNA and YSLEER. Trimming removed 1 base from V and 10 bases from J, with 11 bases in between. DNA for the CDR3: TGCGCCAGCAGCCAAGCGGTCCTCAGGTCACCCCTCCACTTT. This translates into CASSQAVLRSPLHF.

This sequence joins TRBV28 and TRBJ1-5; 12 bases are a match to TRBD1. The CDR3 covers 15 residues. Trimming cost V 6 bases and J 6 bases; bases outside gene matches: 6. Germline CDR1 reads MDHEN; CDR2 reads SYDVKM. The CDR3 spells CASSILGQGAQPQHF. In DNA form, the CDR3 reads TGTGCCAGCAGCATCCTGGGACAGGGGGCTCAGCCCCAGCATTTT. Combining the CDR3 with reference TRBV28 and TRBJ1-5 gives the whole variable domain DVKVTQSSRYLVKRTGEKVFLECVQDMDHENMFWYRQDPGLGLRLIYFSYDVKMKEKGDIPEGYSVSREKKERFSLILESASTNQTSMYLCASSILGQGAQPQHFGDGTRLSIL.

Ten or more counts support this clonotype. The chain recombines TRBV14 with TRBJ1-2; D is possibly TRBD1 (6 bases). This CDR3 spans 13 amino acids. Germline CDR1 is SGHDN and CDR2 is FVKESK. Trimming shortened V by 2 bases and J by 2 bases, and 6 bases separated the two germline ends. CDR3 in DNA: TGTGCCAGCAGCCAAACAGGGAACTATGGCTACACCTTC. Protein product: CASSQTGNYGYTF.

This clonotype has a handful of counts. The V gene is TRBV4-1, the J gene TRBJ2-3; 10 bases agree with TRBD2. V dropped 2 bases and J dropped 6; count of bases not matched to a gene: 8. The germline V gene has CDR1 MGHRA and CDR2 YSYEKL. This CDR3 has 16 residues. The CDR3 loop reads CASSQPTSGKPDTQYF. Here the CDR3 DNA reads TGCGCCAGCAGCCAACCTACTAGCGGGAAGCCCGATACGCAGTATTTT.

This clonotype was observed many times. The CDR3 DNA follows: TGTGCCAGCAGCCATGACAGCTACGAGCAGTACTTC. Encoded protein: CASSHDSYEQYF. The rearrangement links TRBV14 to TRBJ2-7, with D possibly matching TRBD1 (5 bases). Germline-derived CDR1 and CDR2 are SGHDN and FVKESK. The CDR3 totals 12 residues. V was pared by 3 bases and J by 3 bases, with 6 bases between.

At least ten counts were recorded for this clonotype. The gene calls are TRBV27 and TRBJ1-6, with 8 bases fitting TRBD1. The CDR3 extends over 17 amino acids. Germline CDR1 and CDR2: MNHEY and SMNVEV (reference sequence). The trim removed 4 bases at V and 6 bases at J, leaving 11 bases unmatched. CDR3 residues: CASSYTPPGGSNSPLHF. DNA for the CDR3: TGTGCCAGCAGTTATACCCCCCCAGGGGGCAGTAATTCACCCCTCCACTTT.

This clonotype has at least ten counts. The chain recombines TRBV5-1 with TRBJ2-1; 7 bases align to TRBD1. The germline gives CDR1 SGHRS, CDR2 YFSETQ. The CDR3 covers 15 residues. J gave up 1 base and V 5 bases, and 6 bases lay outside the gene matches. The CDR3 protein is CASRAGTDSYNEQFF. The CDR3, as DNA: TGCGCCAGCAGGGCCGGGACAGATTCCTACAATGAGCAGTTCTTC.

This clonotype appeared many times. The chain is built from TRBV18 and TRBJ1-5; 7 bases fit TRBD1. Germline assignment: CDR1 KGHSH and CDR2 LQKENI. The CDR3 extends over 15 amino acids. V lost 4 bases, J lost 2 bases, and 5 bases stayed unmatched. This CDR3 is CASSRDRLGNQPQHF. CDR3 coding DNA: TGTGCCAGCTCACGGGACAGACTGGGCAATCAGCCCCAGCATTTT.

This clonotype was picked up many times. The J gene is TRBJ2-6, the V gene TRBV6-1; possible D gene TRBD1, 6 bases. Trimming pared 6 bases from V and 3 bases from J, leaving 12 bases between. The CDR3 totals 15 residues. The germline V gene encodes CDR1 MNHNS and CDR2 SASEGT. CDR3 sequence: CASSTGFGGANVLTF. The CDR3 DNA is TGTGCCAGCAGCACAGGGTTCGGTGGGGCCAACGTCCTGACTTTC.

This clonotype was found a few times. V is TRBV28 and J is TRBJ1-1; 10 bases align to TRBD1. The CDR3 covers 15 residues. Looked up from germline, CDR1 is MDHEN and CDR2 is SYDVKM. Germline trimming cut 6 bases from V and 3 bases from J; bases unmatched to any gene: 7. The CDR3 here is CASSRGQGRDTEAFF. Written as DNA, the CDR3 is TGTGCCAGCAGCCGGGGACAGGGGCGGGACACTGAAGCTTTCTTT.

This clonotype was recorded many times. The gene calls are TRBV10-3 and TRBJ1-6, with 10 bases lining up with TRBD1. With 10 bases clipped from V and 7 bases from J, the junction kept 13 bases outside the gene matches. Germline CDR1 ENHRY, CDR2 SYGVKD. CDR3 length: 16 amino acids. The CDR3 sequence: CATWDRGRQTNSPLHF. The CDR3 DNA reads TGTGCCACCTGGGACAGGGGAAGACAAACGAATTCACCCCTCCACTTT.

The J gene is TRBJ2-2, the V gene TRBV20-1; unclear D gene. This CDR3 spans 14 amino acids. Germline V gives CDR1 DFQATT, CDR2 SNEGSKA (reference sequence). V was trimmed by 1 base and J by 0 bases, leaving 6 bases between them. CDR3 sequence (DNA): TGCAGTGCTAGAGCGGTAACGAACACCGGGGAGCTGTTTTTT. It specifies CSARAVTNTGELFF.

This clonotype was observed many times. The V call is TRBV11-2, the J call TRBJ2-1; D is unclear. CDR3 length equals 12 residues. Deletions cut 4 bases from V and 3 bases from J, with 4 bases between. Germline lookup yields CDR1 SGHAT and CDR2 FQNNGV. Here the CDR3 DNA reads TGTGCCAGCAGCTCGGACTACAATGAGCAGTTCTTC. Translated, it gives CASSSDYNEQFF.

This clonotype came up many times. This chain joins TRBV7-9 and TRBJ2-3; no definite D call. Germline loops: CDR1 SEHNR, CDR2 FQNEAQ (reference sequence). CDR3 size: 13 residues. Deletions cut 4 bases from V and 0 bases from J, with 5 bases between. The CDR3 region is CASSSLSTDTQYF. DNA of the CDR3: TGTGCCAGCAGCTCCCTAAGCACAGATACGCAGTATTTT.

V gene TRBV6-1 combines with J gene TRBJ2-3; 9 nucleotides line up with TRBD1. CDR1 is MNHNS and CDR2 is SASEGT in the germline V gene. Trimming removed 1 base from V and 4 bases from J; junction bases left unmatched: 0. CDR3 size: 14 residues. The CDR3 loop is CASSEGQGADTQYF. CDR3 in DNA: TGTGCCAGCAGTGAAGGACAGGGGGCAGATACGCAGTATTTT.

This clonotype was found many times. The J gene is TRBJ2-7, the V gene TRBV4-1, with 7 bases lining up with TRBD2. There are 13 residues in the CDR3. V was clipped by 4 bases and J by 3 bases; unmatched bases: 3. Germline assignment: CDR1 MGHRA and CDR2 YSYEKL. The CDR3 coding sequence is TGCGCCAGCAGCCTCAGGGAGGGCTACGAGCAGTACTTC. Translation: CASSLREGYEQYF.

Only a few counts were recorded for this clonotype. This sequence joins TRBV10-3 and TRBJ2-7, with D possibly being TRBD1 (6 bases). Germline CDR1 is ENHRY and CDR2 is SYGVKD. Trimming stripped 10 bases from V and 2 bases from J, with 12 bases between. The CDR3 totals 12 residues. The chain's CDR3 is CATRTVTYEQYF. The CDR3 DNA is TGTGCCACGAGGACAGTCACCTACGAGCAGTACTTC.

At least ten counts were recorded for this clonotype. The V call is TRBV12-3 or TRBV12-4, the J call TRBJ2-3; a possible D gene is TRBD2 (7 bases). The CDR3 runs to 16 residues. V was clipped by 3 bases and J by 6 bases, with 19 bases between them. The CDR3 is CASSFGRYRASDTQYF. For the CDR3, the DNA is TGTGCCAGCAGTTTCGGGAGGTACAGGGCCTCGGATACGCAGTATTTT.

This clonotype was counted ten times or more. The chain uses TRBV4-1 and TRBJ1-3; TRBD1 agrees at 8 bases. Germline V lookup: CDR1 MGHRA, CDR2 YSYEKL. After removal of 4 bases from V and 2 bases from J, the junction contained 7 bases not matched to a gene. This CDR3 has 16 amino acids. In DNA, the CDR3 is TGCGCCAGCAGCCGCGGACAGGGAAAAACTGGAAACACCATATATTTT. Residues: CASSRGQGKTGNTIYF.

This clonotype was seen many times. The chain employs TRBV11-2 and TRBJ1-1, with 7 bases lining up with TRBD1. In germline, CDR1 is SGHAT, CDR2 FQNNGV. This CDR3 has 12 residues. Losses at the gene ends were 5 bases for V and 8 bases for J; bases not matched to a gene: 5. CDR3 protein: CASSAYRGEAFF. CDR3 in DNA: TGTGCCAGCAGCGCCTACAGGGGAGAAGCTTTCTTT.